This TCR beta chain was profiled in a study of graft-versus-host responses after intestinal transplantation. Whole-study context: Recipients underwent multivisceral, liver-intestinal, or isolated intestinal transplants. Induction using anti-thymocyte globulin, followed by tacrolimus and steroids for roughly 3 years, was given to all recipients.

Only in-frame clones appear in the TCRdb table, and some are missing; sequencing was by immunoSEQ multiplex PCR. The data show 40,000 to 55,000 clones, around 89% seen once. As regards this clone: Its cognate antigen is unknown.

Study-wide findings and caveats: Those patients showing graft-donor T cell macrochimerism displayed high graft-versus-host to host-versus-graft clonal ratios in allografts. GvH clones appeared in recipient marrow, some first in ileum or blood.

The CDR3 has 16 amino acids. Germline V gene sequence: CDR1 SGHAT, CDR2 FQNNGV. V shed 5 bases and J shed 3 bases, with 17 bases lying between them. The sequence came from a human donor who was the organ donor for an intestinal transplant. The sequencing here drew on unstimulated CD4+ T cells sorted from spleen or lymph node cells, taken before transplant. This chain uses TRBV11-2 with TRBJ2-4, with D tentatively TRBD2 (6 bases). The CDR3 DNA follows: TGTGCCAGCAGCCCTACCAGGACCGGGGGCAAAAACATTCAGTACTTC. Its translation is CASSPTRTGGKNIQYF.